These 30 T cell receptor beta chains came from one sample sequenced in a study of spatial heterogeneity in lung cancer (dated by TCRdb to the late 2010s). Libraries were prepared through 5' RACE. The sequencer was a NextSeq 500. The raw public reads went through TCRdb reprocessing: fastp at Q25, MiXCR clone calling, in-frame beta chains kept. Under each unique CDR3 protein, matching rows form one entry showing the most common genes and DNA. Present in this sample are some 100,000 distinct CDR3 sequences, around 4.3% of which were seen just once. 21% of the sample lies in the top ten. This specimen's time point label, interpreted: sample taken at primary tumor resection. These receptors lack a known antigen. Overall results and qualifications from the work: The number of expanded intratumoral alpha and beta TCRs correlated with the tumor nonsynonymous mutation count.

Sequenced here: lung tumor tissue, sampled at surgery. The source of these receptors is a male donor with early-stage non-small cell lung cancer.

This clonotype was observed many times. The chain links TRBV5-1 to TRBJ2-5; 10 bases are a match to TRBD2. The V gene's germline CDR1 is SGHRS and CDR2 YFSETQ. The CDR3 contains 15 residues. The V and J ends lost 2 bases and 9 bases, in that order; junction bases with no gene match: 10. CDR3 sequence (DNA): TGCGCCAGCAGCTTCTCCTCCGGGACTAGCGCCGCCCAGTACTTC. Amino acid sequence: CASSFSSGTSAAQYF.

This clonotype was observed a few times. The rearrangement links TRBV16 to TRBJ1-6; D is possibly TRBD1 (5 bases). Trimming removed 0 bases at V and 7 bases at J, with 13 bases between. Germline V gene sequence: CDR1 KGHSY, CDR2 FQNENV. This CDR3 region has 16 residues. The CDR3 DNA follows: TGTGCCAGCAGCCAATCCTGGGGCGGGCAGAATTCACCCCTCCACTTT. Its protein is CASSQSWGGQNSPLHF.

V usage is TRBV6-5 and J usage is TRBJ2-1; D is ambiguous. V was clipped by 4 bases and J by 7 bases, with 11 bases between them. Germline CDR1 is MNHEY and CDR2 is SVGAGI. The CDR3 is 13 residues long. CDR3 region: CASSFQGRNEQFF. DNA for the CDR3: TGTGCCAGCAGTTTCCAAGGCAGGAATGAGCAGTTCTTC.

This clonotype showed up many times. The chain has TRBV20-1 and TRBJ2-3; no clear D gene. The germline V gene has CDR1 DFQATT and CDR2 SNEGSKA (reference sequence). The CDR3 consists of 15 residues. With 0 bases removed from V and 1 base from J, the gap between germline ends came to 11 bases. The DNA for the CDR3 is TGCAGTGCTAGAGATCGTGGGGAAGGCACAGATACGCAGTATTTT. Amino acid sequence: CSARDRGEGTDTQYF.

Only a few counts were recorded for this clonotype. The V call is TRBV5-1, the J call TRBJ2-7; the match to TRBD1 covers 10 bases. CDR3 size: 18 residues. Germline CDR1 is SGHRS and CDR2 is YFSETQ. J was trimmed by 1 base and V by 3 bases; bases with no gene match: 13. This CDR3 reads CASSSRPPGQGLSYEQYF. The CDR3 DNA reads TGCGCCAGCAGCTCGAGACCTCCGGGACAGGGGTTGTCCTACGAGCAGTACTTC. The variable domain in full, with the rest retrieved from reference TRBV5-1 and TRBJ2-7, is KAGVTQTPRYLIKTRGQQVTLSCSPISGHRSVSWYQQTPGQGLQFLFEYFSETQRNKGNFPGRFSGRQFSNSRSEMNVSTLELGDSALYLCASSSRPPGQGLSYEQYFGPGTRLTVT.

This clonotype was observed a few times. The V gene is TRBV5-1, the J gene TRBJ2-5; D not resolved. The CDR3 extends over 13 amino acids. Trimming shortened V by 6 bases and J by 5 bases, and 14 bases separated the two germline ends. Germline V gene lookup returns CDR1 SGHRS and CDR2 YFSETQ. CDR3 nucleotide sequence: TGCGCCAGCAAGCCGGACGGAGTGGAGACCCAGTACTTC. It is translated as CASKPDGVETQYF. Drawing the rest from reference TRBV5-1 and TRBJ2-5, the complete variable domain is KAGVTQTPRYLIKTRGQQVTLSCSPISGHRSVSWYQQTPGQGLQFLFEYFSETQRNKGNFPGRFSGRQFSNSRSEMNVSTLELGDSALYLCASKPDGVETQYFGPGTRLLVL.

The table lists this clonotype with many counts. The rearrangement links TRBV27 to TRBJ2-1, with D perhaps TRBD1 or TRBD2 (5 bases each). This CDR3 has 16 residues. Germline V gene data show CDR1 as MNHEY and CDR2 as SMNVEV (reference sequence). V was cut by 4 bases and J by 0 bases, with 13 bases left in between. CDR3: CASSSWDGRSYNEQFF. CDR3 DNA: TGTGCCAGCAGTTCATGGGACGGACGCTCCTACAATGAGCAGTTCTTC.

This clonotype occurred many times. The V call is TRBV10-3, the J call TRBJ2-5, with D perhaps matching TRBD1 or TRBD2 (5 bases each). Germline V gives CDR1 ENHRY, CDR2 SYGVKD. This CDR3 has 14 residues. V was cut by 4 bases and J by 4 bases, with 13 bases left in between. Here the CDR3 DNA reads TGTGCCATCAGTGGGGACGTGGGGAGAGAGACCCAGTACTTC. Amino acid sequence: CAISGDVGRETQYF.

This clonotype was observed at least ten times. The V call is TRBV10-3, the J call TRBJ1-6; 10 bases line up with TRBD1. This CDR3 is built from 15 residues. Germline V gives CDR1 ENHRY, CDR2 SYGVKD. The junction had 3 bases not matched to a gene; V was cut back by 2 bases and J by 8 bases. Here the CDR3 DNA reads TGTGCCATCAGTGAGACCGGGACAGGGGATTCACCCCTCCACTTT. Translating gives CAISETGTGDSPLHF.

This clonotype occurred many times. The CDR3 DNA reads as TGTGCCAGCAGTTACGGAAGGGGTTACGAGCAGTACTTC. This gives the protein CASSYGRGYEQYF. The V gene is TRBV6-5, the J gene TRBJ2-7; possibly TRBD1 for D (5 bases). Trimming removed 2 bases from V and 4 bases from J, with 9 bases in between. The CDR3 is 13 residues long. Germline V gives CDR1 MNHEY, CDR2 SVGAGI.

This clonotype was counted ten times or more. The chain has TRBV10-3 and TRBJ2-2; TRBD2 matches 8 bases. The CDR3 length is 17 residues. The V gene's germline CDR1 is ENHRY and CDR2 SYGVKD. V gave up 0 bases and J gave up 0 bases; unmatched junction bases: 3. CDR3 in amino acids: CAISESGSGTNTGELFF. The CDR3 bases are TGTGCCATCAGTGAGTCAGGTAGCGGGACGAACACCGGGGAGCTGTTTTTT.

The sample holds a few counts of this clonotype. This chain joins TRBV2 and TRBJ1-6; possibly TRBD1 for D (5 bases). Germline loops: CDR1 SNHLY, CDR2 FYNNEI. The ends were cut back, 8 bases at V and 7 bases at J, with 12 bases in the middle. The CDR3 loop spans 13 amino acids. The CDR3 region is CASGGARNSPLHF. The DNA of the CDR3 is TGTGCCAGCGGCGGGGCGCGAAATTCACCCCTCCACTTT.

This clonotype was seen many times. The chain links TRBV20-1 to TRBJ2-3; D remains unclear. CDR1 is DFQATT and CDR2 is SNEGSKA in the germline V gene (reference sequence). The CDR3 contains 16 residues. Deletions cut 4 bases from V and 0 bases from J, with 17 bases between. The CDR3 sequence is CSAIQLRRSSTDTQYF. For the CDR3, the DNA is TGCAGTGCTATCCAACTTCGGCGGTCTAGCACAGATACGCAGTATTTT.

V and J are TRBV14 and TRBJ2-3; D not resolved. Trimming removed 5 bases at V and 2 bases at J, with 20 bases between. The CDR3 length is 17 residues. Germline V gene sequence: CDR1 SGHDN, CDR2 FVKESK. The DNA for the CDR3 is TGTGCCAGCAGCGACCGACATAGACCGTTCCTCACAGATACGCAGTATTTT. Translating it yields CASSDRHRPFLTDTQYF.

This clonotype was detected many times. The chain combines TRBV6-1 with TRBJ1-5, with TRBD1 matching 7 bases. The CDR3 runs 14 residues. Looked up from germline, CDR1 is MNHNS and CDR2 is SASEGT. V trimming: 6 bases; J trimming: 4 bases; junction bases outside the gene matches: 6. In nucleotides, the CDR3 is TGTGCCAGCAGCCCCGCGGGACAGAATCAGCCCCAGCATTTT. Amino acids: CASSPAGQNQPQHF.

This clonotype was observed at least ten times. The rearrangement uses TRBV6-5 and TRBJ1-5; D call uncertain. Trimming took off 6 bases at V and 2 bases at J, with 11 bases between the two ends. CDR3 length equals 14 residues. The germline CDR1 and CDR2 sequences are MNHEY and SVGAGI. The CDR3 region has the DNA TGTGCCAGCAGCCGATTGGTAGGCAATCAGCCCCAGCATTTT. Its protein is CASSRLVGNQPQHF.

This clonotype came up many times. V gene TRBV5-1 combines with J gene TRBJ2-7; tentative D call: TRBD1 (5 bases). The CDR3 is 14 amino acids. The V gene's germline CDR1 is SGHRS and CDR2 YFSETQ. The V gene lost 2 bases and the J gene lost 0 bases, with 9 bases spanning the gap. In DNA form, the CDR3 reads TGCGCCAGCAGCTTTGACAGCACCTCCTACGAGCAGTACTTC. It specifies CASSFDSTSYEQYF.

This clonotype was counted only a few times. The J gene is TRBJ2-1, the V gene TRBV9; 8 bases are shared with TRBD2. The V gene end was trimmed by 4 bases and the J gene end by 14 bases; junction bases not matched to a gene: 11. Germline values: CDR1 SGDLS, CDR2 YYNGEE. The CDR3 is 13 residues long. DNA for the CDR3: TGTGCCAGCAGCCTTAATGCGGGGGGCCCCGAGTTCTTC. Encoded protein: CASSLNAGGPEFF.

This clonotype was seen repeatedly, ten times or more. This rearrangement joins TRBV7-2 to TRBJ2-3; 11 bases agree with TRBD2. CDR1 is SGHTA, CDR2 FQGNSA, per germline. The CDR3 length is 16 residues. J lost 2 bases, V lost 4 bases, and 5 bases had no gene match. The chain's CDR3 is CASSSIAGGFTDTQYF. Here the CDR3 DNA reads TGTGCCAGCAGCTCCATAGCGGGAGGGTTCACAGATACGCAGTATTTT. Together with reference TRBV7-2 and TRBJ2-3, the CDR3 gives the full variable domain: GAGVSQSPSNKVTEKGKDVELRCDPISGHTALYWYRQSLGQGLEFLIYFQGNSAPDKSGLPSDRFSAERTGGSVSTLTIQRTQQEDSAVYLCASSSIAGGFTDTQYFGPGTRLTVL.

This clonotype was detected ten times or more. The V and J genes are TRBV7-2 and TRBJ1-1; D is uncertain. Germline assignment: CDR1 SGHTA and CDR2 FQGNSA. V shed 3 bases and J shed 3 bases, with 2 bases lying between them. CDR3 length equals 11 residues. The CDR3 nucleotides read TGTGCCAGCAGCTTTTACACTGAAGCTTTCTTT. Its protein is CASSFYTEAFF.

The rearrangement links TRBV5-1 to TRBJ1-1; no reliable D call. The CDR3 is 11 residues long. The germline V gene encodes CDR1 SGHRS and CDR2 YFSETQ. Trimming shortened V by 0 bases and J by 8 bases, and 5 bases separated the two germline ends. CDR3 residues: CASSLGREAFF. CDR3 in DNA: TGCGCCAGCAGCTTGGGGAGGGAAGCTTTCTTT.

In this sample, this clonotype turned up many times. The chain recombines TRBV7-9 with TRBJ2-2, with D uncertain. This CDR3 has 12 amino acids. Between the trimmed V and J ends, which lost 2 bases and 6 bases, there was a span of 4 bases. Per germline, CDR1 SEHNR and CDR2 FQNEAQ (reference sequence). The CDR3 loop reads CASSLSAGELFF. The CDR3 nucleotides are TGTGCCAGCAGCTTATCGGCCGGGGAGCTGTTTTTT.

This clonotype was counted at least ten times. The chain joins TRBV28 to TRBJ1-3; D ambiguous. The CDR3 runs 14 residues. The V gene lost 4 bases and the J gene lost 5 bases, with 12 bases spanning the gap. Germline values: CDR1 MDHEN, CDR2 SYDVKM. CDR3 DNA: TGTGCCAGCAGTTCCCACCAGTCTCGAAACACCATATATTTT. Protein sequence: CASSSHQSRNTIYF.

This clonotype was seen many times. The chain couples TRBV7-2 to TRBJ1-5; D is undetermined. This CDR3 is 15 amino acids long. V was trimmed by 4 bases and J by 0 bases, leaving 10 bases between them. Germline V gene data show CDR1 as SGHTA and CDR2 as FQGNSA. This CDR3 reads CASSSRTYSNQPQHF. The CDR3 bases are TGTGCCAGCAGCTCCCGGACTTATAGCAATCAGCCCCAGCATTTT.

This clonotype was seen many times. The chain is built from TRBV7-6 and TRBJ1-4; possible D gene TRBD1, 6 bases. This CDR3 is 17 amino acids long. From germline, CDR1 is SGHVS and CDR2 FNYEAQ. Between the trimmed V and J ends, which lost 5 bases and 3 bases, there was a span of 19 bases. The CDR3 sequence: CASSLTPTGPSNEKLFF. DNA of the CDR3: TGTGCCAGCAGCCTAACCCCTACAGGGCCCTCTAATGAAAAACTGTTTTTT.

This clonotype came up many times. The gene calls are TRBV28 and TRBJ1-2, with no clear D. Germline V lookup: CDR1 MDHEN, CDR2 SYDVKM. The CDR3 sequence is 12 residues long. The V end lost 5 bases, the J end lost 3 bases, and 7 bases lay between the germline ends. CDR3 amino acids: CASSRAYYGYTF. The CDR3 nucleotides are TGTGCCAGCAGTAGGGCCTACTATGGCTACACCTTC.

This clonotype was recorded at least ten times. The genes are TRBV11-1 and TRBJ2-1; 8 nucleotides agree with TRBD1. V was pared by 4 bases and J by 2 bases, with 4 bases of the junction left unmatched. The CDR3 has 15 amino acids. Germline V gene lookup returns CDR1 SGHAT and CDR2 FQDESV (reference sequence). CDR3: CASSWTGLPYNEQFF. The DNA for the CDR3 is TGTGCCAGCAGCTGGACAGGGCTACCCTACAATGAGCAGTTCTTC.

This clonotype was seen at least ten times. This chain uses TRBV12-3 or TRBV12-4 with TRBJ2-7; 7 bases line up with TRBD2. CDR3 size: 14 residues. The ends lost 8 bases at V and 5 bases at J; junction bases unmatched: 12. This chain's CDR3 is CASGLGRERNEQYF. CDR3 DNA: TGTGCCAGCGGGCTTGGGCGGGAGCGTAACGAGCAGTACTTC.

Of note for this clonotype: This may be a read error, as it is one base from a much larger clone. The chain carries TRBV4-1 and TRBJ1-2; no definite D call. The V gene's germline CDR1 is MGHRA and CDR2 YSYEKL. V was shortened by 1 base and J by 3 bases, with 15 bases between the two germline ends. The CDR3 is 16 amino acids. CDR3 loop: CASSQVSGKWDYGYTF. The CDR3 DNA follows: TGCGCCAGCAGCCAAGTTTCCGGGAAGTGGGACTATGGCTACACCTTC.

Notes on this clonotype: A much more abundant neighbour one base away suggests this may be a read error. This chain links TRBV2 with TRBJ2-3; tentatively, D is TRBD2 (6 bases). V dropped 7 bases and J dropped 4 bases, with 24 bases sitting between them. The CDR3 contains 17 residues. Germline V CDR1 and CDR2: SNHLY, FYNNEI. The CDR3 sequence is CASNPILTGDSPDTQYF. Written as DNA, the CDR3 is TGTGCCAGCAATCCCATTTTGACGGGAGATTCCCCAGATACGCAGTATTTT.